Reported below is one T cell receptor beta chain. The authors spiked synthetic TCR analog templates into each PCR. The protocol was immunoSEQ multiplex PCR, while the TCRdb copy is restricted to in-frame clones and leaves out a portion. The table includes tens of thousands of clones, 81% detected once. The CDR3 runs 13 residues. V dropped 6 bases and J dropped 3; count of bases not matched to a gene: 4. CDR1 and CDR2 (germline): MNHNS, SASEGT. The data originate from a study of PD-L1 blockade in urothelial cancer. Specified time point: pretreatment peripheral blood. Peripheral blood mononuclear cells were collected from every patient before and during treatment, yielding between 1 and 8 samples per patient.

This sequence originates from a man between 65 and 79 years old with urothelial cancer. Material: PBMCs, obtained around atezolizumab (anti-PD-L1) treatment. The chain carries TRBV6-1 and TRBJ1-1; TRBD1 matches 7 bases. The CDR3 loop reads CASRVTGDTEAFF. The DNA for the CDR3 is TGTGCCAGCAGAGTCACAGGGGACACTGAAGCTTTCTTT.